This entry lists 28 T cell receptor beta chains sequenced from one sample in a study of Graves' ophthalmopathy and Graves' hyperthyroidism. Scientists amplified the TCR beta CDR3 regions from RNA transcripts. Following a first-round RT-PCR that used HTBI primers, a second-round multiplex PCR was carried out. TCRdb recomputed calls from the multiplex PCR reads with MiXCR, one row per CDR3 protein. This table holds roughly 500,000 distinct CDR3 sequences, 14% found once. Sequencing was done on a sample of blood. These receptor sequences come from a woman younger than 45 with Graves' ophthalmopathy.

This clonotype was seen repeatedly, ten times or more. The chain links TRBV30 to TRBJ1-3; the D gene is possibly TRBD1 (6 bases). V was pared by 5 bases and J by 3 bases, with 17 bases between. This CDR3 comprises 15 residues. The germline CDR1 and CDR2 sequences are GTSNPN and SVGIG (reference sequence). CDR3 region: CAWGRPGGIGNTIYF. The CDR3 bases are TGTGCCTGGGGCCGGCCGGGGGGCATTGGAAACACCATATATTTT. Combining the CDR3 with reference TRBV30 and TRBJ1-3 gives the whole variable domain SQTIHQWPATLVQPVGSPLSLECTVEGTSNPNLYWYRQAAGRGLQLLFYSVGIGQISSEVPQNLSASRPQDRQFILSSKKLLLSDSGFYLCAWGRPGGIGNTIYFGEGSWLTVV.

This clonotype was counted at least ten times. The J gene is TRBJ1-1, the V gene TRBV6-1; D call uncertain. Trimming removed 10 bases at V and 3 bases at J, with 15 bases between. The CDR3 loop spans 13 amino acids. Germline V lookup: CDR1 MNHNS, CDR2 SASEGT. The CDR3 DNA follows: TGTGCCACCTATTCGTGGGTATACACTGAAGCTTTCTTT. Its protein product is CATYSWVYTEAFF.

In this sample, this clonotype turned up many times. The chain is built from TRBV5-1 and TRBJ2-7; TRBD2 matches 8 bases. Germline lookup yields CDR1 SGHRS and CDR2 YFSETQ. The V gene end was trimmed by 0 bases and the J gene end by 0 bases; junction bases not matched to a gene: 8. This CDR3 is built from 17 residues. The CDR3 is CASSLGSAGGPSYEQYF. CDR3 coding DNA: TGCGCCAGCAGCTTGGGATCTGCGGGGGGACCCTCCTACGAGCAGTACTTC.

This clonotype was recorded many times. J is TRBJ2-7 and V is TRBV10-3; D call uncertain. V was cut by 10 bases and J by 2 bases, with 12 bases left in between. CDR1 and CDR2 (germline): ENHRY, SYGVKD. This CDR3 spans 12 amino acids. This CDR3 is CATVGGTYEQYF. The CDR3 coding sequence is TGTGCCACCGTTGGTGGGACCTACGAGCAGTACTTC.

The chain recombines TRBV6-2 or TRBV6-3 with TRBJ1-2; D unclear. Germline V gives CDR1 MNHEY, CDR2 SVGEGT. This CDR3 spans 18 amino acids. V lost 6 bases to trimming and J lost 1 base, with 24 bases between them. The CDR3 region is CASSPEGPGRNLNYGYTF. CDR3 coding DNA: TGTGCCAGCAGCCCCGAGGGTCCGGGAAGGAATCTTAACTATGGCTACACCTTC.

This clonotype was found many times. The CDR3 bases are TGTGCCTGGAAAGAGACCCAGTACTTC. Protein sequence: CAWKETQYF. The chain uses TRBV30 and TRBJ2-5; D is uncertain. The germline V and J ends were trimmed by 4 bases and 3 bases, with 0 bases remaining between them. This CDR3 region has 9 residues. From germline, CDR1 is GTSNPN and CDR2 SVGIG (reference sequence).

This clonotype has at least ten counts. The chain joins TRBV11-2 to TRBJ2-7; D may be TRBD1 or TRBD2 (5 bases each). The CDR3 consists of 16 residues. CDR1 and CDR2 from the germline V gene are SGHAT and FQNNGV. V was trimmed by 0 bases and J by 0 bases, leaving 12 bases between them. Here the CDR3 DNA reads TGTGCCAGCAGCTTAGACACAGGACTCCTCTCCTACGAGCAGTACTTC. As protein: CASSLDTGLLSYEQYF.

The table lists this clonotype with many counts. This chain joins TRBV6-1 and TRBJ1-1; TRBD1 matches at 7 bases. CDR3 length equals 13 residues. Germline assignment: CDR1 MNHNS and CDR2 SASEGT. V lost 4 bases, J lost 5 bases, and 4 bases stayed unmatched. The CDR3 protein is CASSAQGRTEAFF. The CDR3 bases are TGTGCCAGCAGTGCACAGGGGCGGACTGAAGCTTTCTTT.

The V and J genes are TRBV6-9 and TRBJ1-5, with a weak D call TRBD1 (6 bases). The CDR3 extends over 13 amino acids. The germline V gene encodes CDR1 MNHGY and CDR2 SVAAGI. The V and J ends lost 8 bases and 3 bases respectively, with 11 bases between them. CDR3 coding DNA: TGTGCCAGCGGGTACAGGGCCAATCAGCCCCAGCATTTT. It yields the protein CASGYRANQPQHF.

Written as DNA, the CDR3 is TGTGCCAGCAGCCAAGATGGGGGTGGCTACACCTTC. Residues: CASSQDGGGYTF. This chain joins TRBV3-1 and TRBJ1-2; tentative D call: TRBD1 (5 bases). The CDR3 covers 12 residues. Germline V lookup: CDR1 LGHDT, CDR2 YNNKEL (reference sequence). The germline V and J ends were trimmed by 0 bases and 7 bases, with 6 bases remaining between them.

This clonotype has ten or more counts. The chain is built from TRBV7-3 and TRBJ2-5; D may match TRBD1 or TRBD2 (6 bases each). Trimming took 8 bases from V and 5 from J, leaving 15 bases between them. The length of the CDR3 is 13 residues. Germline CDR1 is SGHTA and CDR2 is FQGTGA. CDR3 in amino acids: CASSTGARETQYF. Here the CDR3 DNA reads TGTGCCAGCTCCACGGGGGCGAGGGAGACCCAGTACTTC.

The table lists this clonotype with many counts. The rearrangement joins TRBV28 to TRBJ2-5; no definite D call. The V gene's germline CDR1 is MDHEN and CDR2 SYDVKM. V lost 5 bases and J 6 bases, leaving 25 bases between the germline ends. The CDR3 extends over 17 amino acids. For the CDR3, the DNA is TGTGCCAGCAGTCCCCCCCCCGGGCCTTGGGATCGAAAGACCCAGTACTTC. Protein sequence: CASSPPPGPWDRKTQYF.

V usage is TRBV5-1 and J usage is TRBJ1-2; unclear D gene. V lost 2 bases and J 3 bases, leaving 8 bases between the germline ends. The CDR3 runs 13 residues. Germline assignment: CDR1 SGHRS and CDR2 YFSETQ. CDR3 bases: TGCGCCAGCAGCTTACGATTGCACTATGGCTACACCTTC. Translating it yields CASSLRLHYGYTF. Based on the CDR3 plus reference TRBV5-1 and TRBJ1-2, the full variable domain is KAGVTQTPRYLIKTRGQQVTLSCSPISGHRSVSWYQQTPGQGLQFLFEYFSETQRNKGNFPGRFSGRQFSNSRSEMNVSTLELGDSALYLCASSLRLHYGYTFGSGTRLTVV.

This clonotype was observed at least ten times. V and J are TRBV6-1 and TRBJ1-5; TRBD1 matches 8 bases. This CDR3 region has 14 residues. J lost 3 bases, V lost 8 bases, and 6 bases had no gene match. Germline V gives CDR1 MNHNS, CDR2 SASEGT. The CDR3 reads CASDRGPYNQPQHF. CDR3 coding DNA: TGTGCCAGCGACAGGGGACCCTACAATCAGCCCCAGCATTTT.

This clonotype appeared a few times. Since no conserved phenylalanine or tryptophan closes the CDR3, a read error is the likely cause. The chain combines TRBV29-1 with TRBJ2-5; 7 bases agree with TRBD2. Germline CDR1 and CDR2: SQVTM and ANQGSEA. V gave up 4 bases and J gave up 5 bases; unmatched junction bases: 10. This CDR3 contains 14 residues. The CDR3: CSVGREAAGETQYL. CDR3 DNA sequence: TGCAGCGTTGGACGGGAGGCTGCTGGGGAGACCCAGTACCTC.

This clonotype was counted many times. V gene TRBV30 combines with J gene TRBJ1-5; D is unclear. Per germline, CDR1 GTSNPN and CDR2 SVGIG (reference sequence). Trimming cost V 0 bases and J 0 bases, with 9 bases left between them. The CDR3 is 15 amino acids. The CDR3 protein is CAWSVPQRSNQPQHF. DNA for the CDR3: TGTGCCTGGAGTGTACCCCAACGTAGCAATCAGCCCCAGCATTTT.

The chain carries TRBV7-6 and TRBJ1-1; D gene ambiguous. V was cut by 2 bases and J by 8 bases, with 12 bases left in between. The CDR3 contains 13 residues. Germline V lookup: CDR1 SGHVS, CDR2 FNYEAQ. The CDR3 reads CASSLRASDEAFF. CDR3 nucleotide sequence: TGTGCCAGCAGCTTACGGGCCAGCGACGAAGCTTTCTTT.

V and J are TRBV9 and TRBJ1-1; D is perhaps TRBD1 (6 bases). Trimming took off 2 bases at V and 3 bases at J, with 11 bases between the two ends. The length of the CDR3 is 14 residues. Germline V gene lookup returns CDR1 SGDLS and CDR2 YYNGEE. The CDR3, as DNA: TGTGCCAGCAGCGTGGTACAGGGCTACACTGAAGCTTTCTTT. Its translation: CASSVVQGYTEAFF.

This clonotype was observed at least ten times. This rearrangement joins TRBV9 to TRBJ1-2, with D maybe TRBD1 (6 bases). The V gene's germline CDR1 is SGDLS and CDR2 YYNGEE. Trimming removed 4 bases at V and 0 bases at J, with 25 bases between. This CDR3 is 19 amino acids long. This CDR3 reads CASSPHLRYRGLTNYGYTF. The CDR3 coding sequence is TGTGCCAGCAGCCCCCATCTCAGGTATCGGGGGCTGACTAACTATGGCTACACCTTC.

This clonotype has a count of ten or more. CDR3 nucleotides: TGTGCCAGCAGCCAGGGGATAGCTAACTATGGCTACACCTTC. Protein: CASSQGIANYGYTF. The chain is built from TRBV3-1 and TRBJ1-2; no clear D. The ends were cut back, 3 bases at V and 0 bases at J, with 8 bases in the middle. The CDR3 has 14 residues. CDR1 is LGHDT, CDR2 YNNKEL, per germline (reference sequence).

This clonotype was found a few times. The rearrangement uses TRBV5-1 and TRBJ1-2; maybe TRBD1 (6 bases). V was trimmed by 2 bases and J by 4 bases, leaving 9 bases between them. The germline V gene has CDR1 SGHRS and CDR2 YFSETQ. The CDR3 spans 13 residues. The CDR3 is CASSFEGGYGYTF. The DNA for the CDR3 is TGCGCCAGCAGCTTTGAGGGGGGCTATGGCTACACCTTC.

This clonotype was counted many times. The CDR3: CASSPQTSRNQETQYF. The CDR3 region has the DNA TGTGCCAGCAGCCCCCAGACTAGCAGAAACCAAGAGACCCAGTACTTC. V and J are TRBV9 and TRBJ2-5; 7 bases are shared with TRBD2. Looked up from germline, CDR1 is SGDLS and CDR2 is YYNGEE. The length of the CDR3 is 16 residues. J was trimmed by 0 bases and V by 4 bases; bases with no gene match: 9.

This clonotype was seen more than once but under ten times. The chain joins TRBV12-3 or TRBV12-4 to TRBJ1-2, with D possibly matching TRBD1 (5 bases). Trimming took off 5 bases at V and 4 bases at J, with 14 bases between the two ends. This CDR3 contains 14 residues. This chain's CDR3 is CASSASQGSYGYTF. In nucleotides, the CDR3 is TGTGCCAGCAGTGCGTCCCAGGGAAGCTATGGCTACACCTTC.

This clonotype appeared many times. CDR3 amino acids: CAISGGWGSSYEQYF. The CDR3 nucleotides are TGTGCCATCAGTGGAGGGTGGGGGAGCTCCTACGAGCAGTACTTC. This rearrangement joins TRBV10-3 to TRBJ2-7; D is perhaps TRBD1 or TRBD2 (5 bases each). V was cut by 4 bases and J by 0 bases, with 13 bases left in between. The CDR3 consists of 15 residues. CDR1 is ENHRY, CDR2 SYGVKD, per germline.

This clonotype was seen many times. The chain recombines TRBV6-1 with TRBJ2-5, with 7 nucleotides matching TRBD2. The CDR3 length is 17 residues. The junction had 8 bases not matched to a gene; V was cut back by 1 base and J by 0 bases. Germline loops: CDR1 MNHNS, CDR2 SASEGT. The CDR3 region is CASSEVPDGRDQETQYF. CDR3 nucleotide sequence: TGTGCCAGCAGTGAAGTTCCTGATGGGAGGGACCAAGAGACCCAGTACTTC.

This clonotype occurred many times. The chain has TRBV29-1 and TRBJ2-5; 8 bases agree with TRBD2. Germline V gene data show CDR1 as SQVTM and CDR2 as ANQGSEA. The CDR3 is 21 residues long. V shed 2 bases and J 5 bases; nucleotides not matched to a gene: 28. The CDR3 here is CSVEWSVTSGRTRLKGETQYF. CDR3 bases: TGCAGCGTTGAATGGTCAGTTACCAGCGGGAGAACCAGACTCAAAGGGGAGACCCAGTACTTC.

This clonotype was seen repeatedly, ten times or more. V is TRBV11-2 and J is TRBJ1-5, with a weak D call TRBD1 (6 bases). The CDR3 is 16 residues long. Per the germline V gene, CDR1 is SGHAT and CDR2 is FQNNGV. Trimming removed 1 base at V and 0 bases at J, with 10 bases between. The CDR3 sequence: CASSLGTGHSNQPQHF. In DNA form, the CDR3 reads TGTGCCAGCAGCTTAGGAACAGGGCATAGCAATCAGCCCCAGCATTTT.

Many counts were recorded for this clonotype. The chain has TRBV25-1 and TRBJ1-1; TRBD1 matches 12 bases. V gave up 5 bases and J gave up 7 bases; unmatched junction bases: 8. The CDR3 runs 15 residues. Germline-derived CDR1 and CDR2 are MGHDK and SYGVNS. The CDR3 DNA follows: TGTGCCAGCAGTTGGGGGACAGGGGGCGCGCTTGAAGCTTTCTTT. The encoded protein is CASSWGTGGALEAFF. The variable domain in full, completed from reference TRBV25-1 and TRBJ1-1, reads EADIYQTPRYLVIGTGKKITLECSQTMGHDKMYWYQQDPGMELHLIHYSYGVNSTEKGDLSSESTVSRIRTEHFPLTLESARPSHTSQYLCASSWGTGGALEAFFGQGTRLTVV.